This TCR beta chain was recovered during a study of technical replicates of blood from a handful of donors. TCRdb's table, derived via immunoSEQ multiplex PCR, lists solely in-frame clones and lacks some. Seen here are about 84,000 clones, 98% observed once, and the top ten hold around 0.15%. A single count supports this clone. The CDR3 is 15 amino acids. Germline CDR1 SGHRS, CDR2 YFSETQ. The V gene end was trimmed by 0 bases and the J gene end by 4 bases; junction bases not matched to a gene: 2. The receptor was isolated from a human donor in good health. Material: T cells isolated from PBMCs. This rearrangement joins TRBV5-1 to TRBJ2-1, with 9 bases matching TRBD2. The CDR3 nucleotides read TGCGCCAGCAGCTTGGTAGCGGGAGTATACAATGAGCAGTTCTTC. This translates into CASSLVAGVYNEQFF.